This TCR beta chain was captured in a study of cytomegalovirus exposure and HLA in healthy donors. In its sample, this clone was seen a few times. Primers: 60 Vbeta forward and 13 Jbeta reverse. The table came from immunoSEQ multiplex PCR; TCRdb's copy has only in-frame clones and leaves some out. The sample records 150,000 to 200,000 clones, about 88% being singletons. The CDR3 consists of 13 residues. The V segment lost 5 bases and the J segment 4 bases; nucleotides outside the gene matches: 3. Germline CDR1 SGDLS, CDR2 YYNGEE. The sequencing input was PBMCs. The genes are TRBV9 and TRBJ1-1; TRBD1 matches 9 bases. The TCR sequence derives from a girl under three years old in good health and CMV-seronegative. The CDR3 DNA reads TGTGCCAGCAGGGGACAGGGCTCCACTGAAGCTTTCTTT. This encodes CASRGQGSTEAFF.